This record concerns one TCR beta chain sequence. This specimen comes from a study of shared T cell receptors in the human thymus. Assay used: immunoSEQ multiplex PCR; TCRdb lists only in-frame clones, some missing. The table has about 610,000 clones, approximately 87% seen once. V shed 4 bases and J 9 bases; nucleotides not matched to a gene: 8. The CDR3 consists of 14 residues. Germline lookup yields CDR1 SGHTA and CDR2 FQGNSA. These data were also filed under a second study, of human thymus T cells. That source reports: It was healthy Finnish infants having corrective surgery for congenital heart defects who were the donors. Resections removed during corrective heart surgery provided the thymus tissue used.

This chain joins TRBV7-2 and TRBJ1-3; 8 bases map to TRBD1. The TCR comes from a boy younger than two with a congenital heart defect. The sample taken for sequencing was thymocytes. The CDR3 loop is CASSSPGQARTIYF. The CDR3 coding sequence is TGTGCCAGCAGCTCGCCGGGACAGGCTCGCACCATATATTTT.